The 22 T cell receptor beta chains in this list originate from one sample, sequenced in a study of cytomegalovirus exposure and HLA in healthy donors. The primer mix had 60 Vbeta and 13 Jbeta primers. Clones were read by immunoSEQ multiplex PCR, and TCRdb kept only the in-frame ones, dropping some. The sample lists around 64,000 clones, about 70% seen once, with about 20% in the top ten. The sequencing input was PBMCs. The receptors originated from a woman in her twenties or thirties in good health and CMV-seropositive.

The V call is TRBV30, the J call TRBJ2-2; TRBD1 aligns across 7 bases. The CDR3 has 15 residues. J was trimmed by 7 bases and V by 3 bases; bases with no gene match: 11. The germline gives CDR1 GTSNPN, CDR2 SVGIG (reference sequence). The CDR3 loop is CAWSRTGKGLGELFF. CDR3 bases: TGTGCCTGGAGCAGGACAGGAAAAGGCCTCGGGGAGCTGTTTTTT.

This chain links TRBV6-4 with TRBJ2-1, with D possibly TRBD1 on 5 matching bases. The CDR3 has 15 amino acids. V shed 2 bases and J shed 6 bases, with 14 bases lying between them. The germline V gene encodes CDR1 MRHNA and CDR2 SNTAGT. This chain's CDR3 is CASSDRGRGPNEQFF. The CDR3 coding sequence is TGTGCCAGCAGTGACCGAGGTAGGGGCCCCAATGAGCAGTTCTTC.

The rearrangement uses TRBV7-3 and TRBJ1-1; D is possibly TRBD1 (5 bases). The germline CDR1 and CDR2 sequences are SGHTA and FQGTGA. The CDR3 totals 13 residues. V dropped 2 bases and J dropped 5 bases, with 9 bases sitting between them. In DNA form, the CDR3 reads TGTGCCAGCAGCTTAGACAGTAAAACTGAAGCTTTCTTT. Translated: CASSLDSKTEAFF.

CDR3: CASSSSDRIYGYTF. The CDR3 DNA reads as TGTGCCAGCAGTTCCTCGGACAGGATCTATGGCTACACCTTC. The V call is TRBV28, the J call TRBJ1-2; 7 bases match TRBD1. V shed 4 bases and J 4 bases; nucleotides not matched to a gene: 6. The germline V gene has CDR1 MDHEN and CDR2 SYDVKM. The CDR3 sequence is 14 residues long.

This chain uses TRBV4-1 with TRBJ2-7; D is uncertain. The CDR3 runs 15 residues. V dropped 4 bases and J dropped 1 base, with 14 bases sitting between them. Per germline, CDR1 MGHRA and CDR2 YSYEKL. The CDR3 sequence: CASSLGPTDSYEQYF. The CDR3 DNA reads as TGCGCCAGCAGCCTTGGCCCAACCGATTCCTACGAGCAGTACTTC.

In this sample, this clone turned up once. The CDR3 nucleotides read TGCGCCAGCAGCTCGGGACAGGGGGCGCGCGAGCAGTACTTC. Residues: CASSSGQGAREQYF. The genes are TRBV4-1 and TRBJ2-7; 12 bases line up with TRBD1. V dropped 5 bases and J dropped 6; count of bases not matched to a gene: 5. Germline loops: CDR1 MGHRA, CDR2 YSYEKL. CDR3 length equals 14 residues.

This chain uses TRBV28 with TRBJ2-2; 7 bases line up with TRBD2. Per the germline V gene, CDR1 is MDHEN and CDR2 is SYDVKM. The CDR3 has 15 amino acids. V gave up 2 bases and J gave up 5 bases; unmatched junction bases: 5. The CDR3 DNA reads TGTGCCAGCAGTTTACTCGGGGAGGGGACCGGGGAGCTGTTTTTT. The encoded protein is CASSLLGEGTGELFF. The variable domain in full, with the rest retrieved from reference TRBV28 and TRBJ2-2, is DVKVTQSSRYLVKRTGEKVFLECVQDMDHENMFWYRQDPGLGLRLIYFSYDVKMKEKGDIPEGYSVSREKKERFSLILESASTNQTSMYLCASSLLGEGTGELFFGEGSRLTVL.

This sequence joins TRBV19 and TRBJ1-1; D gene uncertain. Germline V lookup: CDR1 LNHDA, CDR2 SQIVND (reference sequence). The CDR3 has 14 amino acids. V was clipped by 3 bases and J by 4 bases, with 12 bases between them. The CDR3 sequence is CASSIPSLSTEAFF. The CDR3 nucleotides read TGTGCCAGTAGTATCCCTTCTCTGAGCACTGAAGCTTTCTTT. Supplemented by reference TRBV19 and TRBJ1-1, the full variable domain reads DGGITQSPKYLFRKEGQNVTLSCEQNLNHDAMYWYRQDPGQGLRLIYYSQIVNDFQKGDIAEGYSVSREKKESFPLTVTSAQKNPTAFYLCASSIPSLSTEAFFGQGTRLTVV.

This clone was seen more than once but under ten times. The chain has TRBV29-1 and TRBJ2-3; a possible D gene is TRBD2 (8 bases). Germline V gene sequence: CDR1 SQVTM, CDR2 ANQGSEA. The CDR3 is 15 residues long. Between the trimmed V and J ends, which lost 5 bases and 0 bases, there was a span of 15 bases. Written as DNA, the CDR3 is TGCAGCGTTCGGGGGGGACAGCTAAGCACAGATACGCAGTATTTT. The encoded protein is CSVRGGQLSTDTQYF.

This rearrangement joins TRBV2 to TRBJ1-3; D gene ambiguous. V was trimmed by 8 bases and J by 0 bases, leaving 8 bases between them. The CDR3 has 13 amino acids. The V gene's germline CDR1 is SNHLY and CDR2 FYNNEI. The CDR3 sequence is CASRRDSGNTIYF. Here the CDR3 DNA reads TGTGCCAGCCGGCGGGACTCTGGAAACACCATATATTTT. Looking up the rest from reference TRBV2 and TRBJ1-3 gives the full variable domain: EPEVTQTPSHQVTQMGQEVILRCVPISNHLYFYWYRQILGQKVEFLVSFYNNEISEKSEIFDDQFSVERPDGSNFTLKIRSTKLEDSAMYFCASRRDSGNTIYFGEGSWLTVV.

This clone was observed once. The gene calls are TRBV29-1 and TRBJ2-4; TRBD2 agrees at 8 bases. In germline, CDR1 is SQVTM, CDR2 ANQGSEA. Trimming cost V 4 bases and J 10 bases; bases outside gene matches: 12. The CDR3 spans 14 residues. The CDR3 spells CSVVPGGPGNIQYF. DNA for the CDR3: TGCAGCGTTGTGCCGGGAGGGCCGGGGAATATTCAGTACTTC.

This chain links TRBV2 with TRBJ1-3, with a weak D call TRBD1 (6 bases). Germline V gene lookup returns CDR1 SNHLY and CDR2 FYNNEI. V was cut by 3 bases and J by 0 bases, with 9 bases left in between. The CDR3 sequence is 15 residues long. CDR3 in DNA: TGTGCCAGCAGTGAGCAGGGGTACTCTGGAAACACCATATATTTT. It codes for CASSEQGYSGNTIYF.

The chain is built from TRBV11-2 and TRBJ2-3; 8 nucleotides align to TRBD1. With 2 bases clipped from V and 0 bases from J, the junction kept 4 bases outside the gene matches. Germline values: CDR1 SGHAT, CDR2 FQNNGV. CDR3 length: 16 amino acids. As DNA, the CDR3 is TGTGCCAGCAGCTTACACGGACAGGGTAGCACAGATACGCAGTATTTT. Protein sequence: CASSLHGQGSTDTQYF.

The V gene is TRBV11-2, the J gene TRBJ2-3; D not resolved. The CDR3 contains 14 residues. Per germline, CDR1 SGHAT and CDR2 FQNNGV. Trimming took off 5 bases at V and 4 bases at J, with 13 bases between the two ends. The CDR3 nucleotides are TGTGCCAGCAGCCTCTCCCAGATGGCAGATACGCAGTATTTT. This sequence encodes CASSLSQMADTQYF.

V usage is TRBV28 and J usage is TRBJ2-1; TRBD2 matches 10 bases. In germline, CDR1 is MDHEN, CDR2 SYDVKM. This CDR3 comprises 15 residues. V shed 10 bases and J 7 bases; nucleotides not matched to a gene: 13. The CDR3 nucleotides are TGTGCCACCCGGGCCCCTAGCGGGAGTAGGAATGAGCAGTTCTTC. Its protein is CATRAPSGSRNEQFF.

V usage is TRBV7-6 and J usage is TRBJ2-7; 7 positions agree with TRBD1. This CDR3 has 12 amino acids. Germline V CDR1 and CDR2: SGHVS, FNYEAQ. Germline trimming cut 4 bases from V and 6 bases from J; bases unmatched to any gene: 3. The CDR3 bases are TGTGCCAGCAGCTCACAGGGGTCCGAGCAGTACTTC. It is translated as CASSSQGSEQYF.

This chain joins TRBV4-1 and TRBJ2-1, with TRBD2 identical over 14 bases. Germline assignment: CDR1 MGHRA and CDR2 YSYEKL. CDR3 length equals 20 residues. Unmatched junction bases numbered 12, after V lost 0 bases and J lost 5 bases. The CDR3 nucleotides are TGCGCCAGCAGCCAAGATAATGAAAGGACTAGCGGGAGGTTACACAATGAGCAGTTCTTC. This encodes CASSQDNERTSGRLHNEQFF.

The CDR3 coding sequence is TGTGCCAGCAGTTCTAGCGTTTCCTACGAGCAGTACTTC. This codes for CASSSSVSYEQYF. The chain recombines TRBV6-1 with TRBJ2-7, with a possible D match to TRBD2 (6 bases). From germline, CDR1 is MNHNS and CDR2 SASEGT. The CDR3 spans 13 residues. Trimming pared 5 bases from V and 1 base from J, leaving 9 bases between.

The CDR3 spells CSVYSTWNEQYF. The CDR3 DNA sequence: TGCAGCGTTTACAGTACATGGAACGAGCAGTACTTC. The chain couples TRBV29-1 to TRBJ2-7; the D is unclear. Trimming stripped 5 bases from V and 5 bases from J, with 13 bases between. The germline V gene encodes CDR1 SQVTM and CDR2 ANQGSEA. The CDR3 covers 12 residues.

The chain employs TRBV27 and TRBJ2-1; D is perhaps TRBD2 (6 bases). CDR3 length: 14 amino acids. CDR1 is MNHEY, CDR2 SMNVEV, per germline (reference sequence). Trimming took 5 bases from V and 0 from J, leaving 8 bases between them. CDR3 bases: TGTGCCAGCAGTGGGGGGTTCTCCTACAATGAGCAGTTCTTC. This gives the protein CASSGGFSYNEQFF.

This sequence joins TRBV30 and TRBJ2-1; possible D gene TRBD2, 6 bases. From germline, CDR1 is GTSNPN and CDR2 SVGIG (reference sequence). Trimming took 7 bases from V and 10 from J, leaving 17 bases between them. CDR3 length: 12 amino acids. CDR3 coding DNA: TGTGCCTCCCAGGACTATTCCGGCGAGCAGTTCTTC. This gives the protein CASQDYSGEQFF.

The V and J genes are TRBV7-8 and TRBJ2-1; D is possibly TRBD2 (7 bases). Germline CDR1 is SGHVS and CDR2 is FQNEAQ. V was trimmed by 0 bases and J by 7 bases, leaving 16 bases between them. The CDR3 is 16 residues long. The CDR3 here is CASSLALGGAKNEQFF. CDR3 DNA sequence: TGTGCCAGCAGCTTAGCGCTGGGGGGGGCTAAGAATGAGCAGTTCTTC.